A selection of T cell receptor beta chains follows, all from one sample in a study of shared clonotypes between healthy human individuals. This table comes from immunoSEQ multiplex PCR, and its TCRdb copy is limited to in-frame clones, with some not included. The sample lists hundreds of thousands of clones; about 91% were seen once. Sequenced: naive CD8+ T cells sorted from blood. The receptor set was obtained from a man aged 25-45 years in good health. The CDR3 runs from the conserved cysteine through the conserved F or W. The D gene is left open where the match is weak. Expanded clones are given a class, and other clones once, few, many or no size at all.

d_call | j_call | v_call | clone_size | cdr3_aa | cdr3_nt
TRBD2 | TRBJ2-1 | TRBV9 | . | CASSVFAGGEGYNEQFF | TGTGCCAGCAGCGTATTTGCGGGAGGGGAGGGCTACAATGAGCAGTTCTTC
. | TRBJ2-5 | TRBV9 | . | CASSLGGLQETQYF | TGTGCCAGCAGCCTAGGGGGACTACAAGAGACCCAGTACTTC
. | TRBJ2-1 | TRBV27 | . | CATSVGWGQQFF | TGTGCCACCAGTGTGGGCTGGGGGCAGCAGTTCTTC
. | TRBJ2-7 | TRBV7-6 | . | CASSPSGEHYEQYF | TGTGCCAGCAGCCCATCCGGAGAACACTACGAGCAGTACTTC
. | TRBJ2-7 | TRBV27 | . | CASSPTGMVGYEQYF | TGTGCCAGCAGTCCCACTGGGATGGTCGGTTACGAGCAGTACTTC
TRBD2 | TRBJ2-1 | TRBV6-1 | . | CASSEAGLAESYNEQFF | TGTGCCAGCAGTGAAGCCGGACTAGCGGAATCCTACAATGAGCAGTTCTTC
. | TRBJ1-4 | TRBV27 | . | CASSSRDSTNEKLFF | TGTGCCAGCAGTTCCCGGGACTCAACTAATGAAAAACTGTTTTTT
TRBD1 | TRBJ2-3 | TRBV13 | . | CASSLLQGTDTQYF | TGTGCCAGCAGCTTACTACAGGGGACAGATACGCAGTATTTT
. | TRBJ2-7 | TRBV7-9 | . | CASSPSNGLSYEQYF | TGTGCCAGCAGCCCTAGTAATGGTCTTTCCTACGAGCAGTACTTC
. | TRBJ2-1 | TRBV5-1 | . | CASSEGQSSYNEQFF | TGCGCCAGCAGCGAAGGACAGAGCTCCTACAATGAGCAGTTCTTC
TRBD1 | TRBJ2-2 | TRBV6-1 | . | CASRAGTGDPGELFF | TGTGCCAGCAGGGCCGGGACAGGGGACCCCGGGGAGCTGTTTTTT
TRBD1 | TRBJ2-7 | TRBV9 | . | CASSASGTVAYEQYF | TGTGCCAGCAGCGCTTCCGGGACAGTAGCCTACGAGCAGTACTTC
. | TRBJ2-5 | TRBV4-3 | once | CASSRARLQETQYF | TGCGCCAGCAGCCGAGCCCGGCTTCAAGAGACCCAGTACTTC
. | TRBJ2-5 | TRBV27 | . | CASSSGRVGVGETQYF | TGTGCCAGCAGCTCTGGGCGGGTCGGAGTAGGAGAGACCCAGTACTTC
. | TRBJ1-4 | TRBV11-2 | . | CASQEGHEKLFF | TGTGCCAGCCAGGAAGGTCATGAAAAACTGTTTTTT
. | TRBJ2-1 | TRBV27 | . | CASNSNSGTHYNEQFF | TGTGCCAGCAACTCGAATTCCGGGACCCATTACAATGAGCAGTTCTTC
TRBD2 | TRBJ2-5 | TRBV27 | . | CASSTLAGDETQYF | TGTGCCAGCAGTACCCTAGCGGGAGATGAGACCCAGTACTTC
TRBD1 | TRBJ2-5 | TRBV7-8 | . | CASSLQGARETQYF | TGTGCCAGCAGCTTACAGGGGGCTCGAGAGACCCAGTACTTC
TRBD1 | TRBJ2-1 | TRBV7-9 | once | CASSLDGQGRFF | TGTGCCAGCAGCTTAGATGGACAGGGGCGATTCTTC
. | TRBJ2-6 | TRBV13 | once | CASTYLSGANVLTF | TGTGCCAGCACCTACCTCTCTGGGGCCAACGTCCTGACTTTC
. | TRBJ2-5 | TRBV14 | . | CASSQDAAQETQYF | TGTGCCAGCAGCCAAGATGCGGCGCAAGAGACCCAGTACTTC
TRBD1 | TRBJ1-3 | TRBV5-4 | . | CASSLDREVNTIYF | TGTGCCAGCAGCCTAGACAGGGAGGTCAACACCATATATTTT
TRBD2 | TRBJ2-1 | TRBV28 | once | CASSRKQSGRFYNEQFF | TGTGCCAGCAGTCGCAAACAGAGCGGGAGGTTCTACAATGAGCAGTTCTTC
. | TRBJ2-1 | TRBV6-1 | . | CASSEEGWVPYNEQFF | TGTGCCAGCAGTGAAGAGGGGTGGGTACCCTACAATGAGCAGTTCTTC
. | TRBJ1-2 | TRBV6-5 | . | CASSYHTSGANGYTF | TGTGCCAGCAGTTACCATACCTCGGGGGCAAATGGCTACACCTTC
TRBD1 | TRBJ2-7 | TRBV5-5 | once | CASSPDRALTYEQYF | TGTGCCAGCAGCCCGGACAGGGCCTTAACCTACGAGCAGTACTTC
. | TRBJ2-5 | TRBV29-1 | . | CSVDWGDGTQYF | TGCAGCGTTGATTGGGGCGACGGGACCCAGTACTTC
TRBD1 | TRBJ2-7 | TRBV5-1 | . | CASSSTLTGGSYEQYF | TGCGCCAGCAGCTCGACCCTGACAGGGGGTTCCTACGAGCAGTACTTC
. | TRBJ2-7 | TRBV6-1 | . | CASSESLLSYEQYF | TGTGCCAGCAGTGAATCCCTCCTCTCCTACGAGCAGTACTTC
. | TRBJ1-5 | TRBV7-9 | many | CASSHGGFGQPQHF | TGTGCCAGCAGCCACGGGGGGTTTGGACAGCCCCAGCATTTT
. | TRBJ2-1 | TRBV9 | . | CASNTPRSNEQFF | TGTGCCAGCAATACCCCCCGGTCCAATGAGCAGTTCTTC
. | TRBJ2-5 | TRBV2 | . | CASSPDYNGETQYF | TGTGCCAGCAGCCCGGATTACAATGGAGAGACCCAGTACTTC
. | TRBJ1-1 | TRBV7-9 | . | CASSDFSTAEAFF | TGTGCCAGCAGCGATTTTTCGACAGCCGAAGCTTTCTTT
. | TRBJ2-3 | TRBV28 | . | CASSSRQDSSMTDTQYF | TGTGCCAGCAGTTCAAGACAGGATTCGTCAATGACAGATACGCAGTATTTT
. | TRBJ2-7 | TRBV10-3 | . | CAISESPGASSYEQYF | TGTGCCATCAGTGAGTCGCCGGGGGCTTCGTCCTACGAGCAGTACTTC
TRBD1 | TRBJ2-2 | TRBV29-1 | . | CSVEAWTGADTGELFF | TGCAGCGTTGAAGCTTGGACAGGGGCTGACACCGGGGAGCTGTTTTTT
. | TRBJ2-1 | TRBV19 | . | CASSVDTGSYNEQFF | TGTGCCAGTAGTGTCGACACCGGCTCCTACAATGAGCAGTTCTTC
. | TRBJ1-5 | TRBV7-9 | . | CASSVLSGQPQHF | TGTGCCAGCAGCGTGCTCTCTGGTCAGCCCCAGCATTTT
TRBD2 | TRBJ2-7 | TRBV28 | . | CASSLVVAGSYEQYF | TGTGCCAGCAGTTTAGTAGTAGCGGGAAGCTACGAGCAGTACTTC
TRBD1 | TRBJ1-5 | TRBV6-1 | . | CASSEIRGRGHRNQPQHF | TGTGCCAGCAGTGAAATTCGGGGCAGGGGGCATCGCAATCAGCCCCAGCATTTT
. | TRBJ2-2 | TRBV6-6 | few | CASSYSSTGELFF | TGTGCCAGCAGTTACTCGTCTACCGGGGAGCTGTTTTTT
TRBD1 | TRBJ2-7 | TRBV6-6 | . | CASSYRLGTGDDEQYF | TGTGCCAGCAGTTACCGGCTCGGGACAGGGGACGACGAGCAGTACTTC
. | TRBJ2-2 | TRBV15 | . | CASRGHNTGELFF | TGTGCTTCGAGGGGACACAACACCGGGGAGCTGTTTTTT